A selection of T cell receptor beta chains follows, all from one sample in a study of shared clonotypes between healthy human individuals. The repertoire was sequenced with immunoSEQ multiplex PCR; TCRdb's copy has only in-frame clones and lacks some. The sample lists about 1.1 million clones, roughly 80% occurring once. The sample was memory CD4+ T cells from PBMCs. The receptors here all came from a man younger than 30 in good health. Some clones in this sample may be carry-over from other donors' samples. Both conserved end residues are part of each CDR3. A D gene is named only where the DNA matches it firmly. The listing skips clone size in some rows; elsewhere it reads once, few, many or a size class.

abundance,v_gene,len,j_gene,d_gene,CDR3aa,CDR3nt
-,TRBV6-4,13,TRBJ1-1,-,CASSVEGNTEAFF,TGTGCCAGCAGTGTAGAGGGGAACACTGAAGCTTTCTTT
once,TRBV11-2,15,TRBJ2-3,-,CASSLNNPRTDTQYF,TGTGCCAGCAGCTTAAATAATCCTCGCACAGATACGCAGTATTTT
-,TRBV7-6,18,TRBJ2-3,TRBD2,CASSSSGLAGSITDTQYF,TGTGCCAGCAGCTCCTCGGGACTAGCGGGAAGTATCACAGATACGCAGTATTTT
-,TRBV7-6,14,TRBJ2-1,TRBD2,CASSRPAGVNEQFF,TGTGCCAGCAGCCGACCAGCGGGAGTAAATGAGCAGTTCTTC
-,TRBV11-1,14,TRBJ2-1,-,CASSLVFKNNEQFF,TGTGCCAGCAGCTTAGTGTTCAAGAACAATGAGCAGTTCTTC
-,TRBV7-2,16,TRBJ2-7,-,CASSLVGLQPSYEQYF,TGTGCCAGCAGCTTAGTCGGACTCCAGCCCTCCTACGAGCAGTACTTC
-,TRBV30,11,TRBJ2-3,-,CAWTVTDTQYF,TGTGCCTGGACAGTCACAGATACGCAGTATTTT
few,TRBV14,13,TRBJ1-1,-,CASSPGAGRAAFF,TGTGCCAGCAGCCCTGGGGCTGGACGGGCGGCTTTCTTT
-,TRBV29-1,16,TRBJ2-1,-,CSVEENGGHSYNEQFF,TGCAGCGTTGAGGAGAACGGGGGCCATTCCTACAATGAGCAGTTCTTC
-,TRBV25-1,16,TRBJ1-5,-,CASIQRGGGGNQPQHF,TGTGCCAGCATCCAACGGGGGGGAGGGGGCAATCAGCCCCAGCATTTT
-,TRBV27,16,TRBJ2-5,TRBD2,CASRPRTSGHQETQYF,TGTGCCAGCAGACCCAGGACTAGCGGACACCAAGAGACCCAGTACTTC
many,TRBV9,14,TRBJ2-5,TRBD2,CASSLGAGEVTQYF,TGTGCCAGCAGCCTGGGAGCGGGAGAGGTGACCCAGTACTTC
-,TRBV29-1,12,TRBJ1-1,-,CSVAVMNTEAFF,TGCAGCGTTGCGGTGATGAACACTGAAGCTTTCTTT
few,TRBV15,16,TRBJ2-7,TRBD2,CATSRDLAGGSYEQYF,TGTGCCACCAGCAGAGACCTAGCGGGAGGATCCTACGAGCAGTACTTC
-,TRBV5-1,15,TRBJ2-7,-,CASSWREGPGREQYF,TGCGCCAGCAGCTGGCGAGAGGGCCCAGGCCGCGAGCAGTACTTC
few,TRBV28,14,TRBJ2-4,-,CASSLAAELYIQYF,TGTGCCAGCAGTCTCGCCGCGGAATTATACATTCAGTACTTC
-,TRBV5-1,13,TRBJ2-4,-,CASSLGQNNIQYF,TGCGCCAGCTCATTGGGGCAGAACAACATTCAGTACTTC
-,TRBV4-1,15,TRBJ2-5,TRBD2,CASSQDRLAAETQYF,TGCGCCAGCAGCCAAGATCGACTAGCGGCAGAGACCCAGTACTTC
-,TRBV6-5,15,TRBJ1-2,-,CASSSLGEANYGYTF,TGTGCCAGCAGTTCCCTCGGGGAGGCCAACTATGGCTACACCTTC
-,TRBV11-3,9,TRBJ2-7,-,CASNYEQYF,TGTGCCAGCAACTACGAGCAGTACTTC
-,TRBV27,12,TRBJ2-7,-,CASSGRESPAYF,TGTGCCAGCAGTGGCCGAGAGTCCCCGGCGTACTTC
-,TRBV7-9,12,TRBJ2-2,-,CASSWDQVELFF,TGTGCCAGCAGTTGGGACCAGGTGGAGCTGTTTTTT
-,TRBV5-5,15,TRBJ2-5,-,CASSPLHGNQETQYF,TGTGCCAGCAGCCCGCTACACGGAAACCAAGAGACCCAGTACTTC
-,TRBV6-7,14,TRBJ2-5,-,CASSYLQGMKTQYF,TGTGCCAGCAGTTACTTGCAGGGGATGAAGACCCAGTACTTC
once,TRBV18,16,TRBJ2-1,TRBD2,CASSSVAGAGYNEQFF,TGTGCCAGCTCATCCGTAGCGGGGGCAGGATACAATGAGCAGTTCTTC
-,TRBV7-8,15,TRBJ1-2,-,CASSLLRGGAYGYTF,TGTGCCAGCAGCTTGCTGAGGGGAGGTGCCTATGGCTACACCTTC
-,TRBV5-1,14,TRBJ1-2,-,CASSLGGGKSGYTF,TGCGCCAGCAGCTTGGGAGGTGGAAAAAGTGGCTACACCTTC
-,TRBV11-2,15,TRBJ2-2,-,CASSPTVGDTGELFF,TGTGCCAGCAGCCCTACCGTGGGGGACACCGGGGAGCTGTTTTTT
many,TRBV2,14,TRBJ2-7,-,CASSEFPGYYEQYF,TGTGCCAGCAGTGAATTTCCTGGCTACTACGAGCAGTACTTC
-,TRBV4-1,19,TRBJ2-4,TRBD1,CASSRSGTGLVGAKNIQYF,TGCGCCAGCAGCCGGTCCGGGACAGGATTGGTAGGGGCCAAAAACATTCAGTACTTC
-,TRBV25-1,12,TRBJ1-1,-,CASISKGTEAFF,TGTGCCAGCATCAGTAAAGGCACTGAAGCTTTCTTT
once,TRBV6-6,14,TRBJ1-2,-,CASSYLGRGYGYTF,TGTGCCAGCAGTTACCTCGGCAGGGGCTATGGCTACACCTTC
few,TRBV5-4,14,TRBJ1-2,TRBD1,CASSLGTGSYGYTF,TGTGCCAGCAGCTTGGGGACAGGAAGCTATGGCTACACCTTC
-,TRBV5-1,13,TRBJ1-2,TRBD1,CASSPGGTGFDTF,TGCGCCAGCAGCCCGGGAGGGACAGGGTTCGACACCTTC
-,TRBV5-1,14,TRBJ2-1,-,CASSPGGSYNEQFF,TGCGCCAGCAGCCCAGGAGGGTCCTACAATGAGCAGTTCTTC
many,TRBV6-5,14,TRBJ1-2,-,CASSPPGLSHGYTF,TGTGCCAGCAGCCCCCCGGGCCTTTCACATGGCTACACCTTC
-,TRBV28,15,TRBJ2-7,TRBD2,CASSLMASGRDEQYF,TGTGCCAGCAGTTTAATGGCTAGCGGGAGGGACGAGCAGTACTTC
-,TRBV10-3,15,TRBJ2-1,TRBD2,CAISLLAGGSNEQFF,TGTGCCATCAGTCTACTAGCGGGAGGAAGTAATGAGCAGTTCTTC
-,TRBV5-1,16,TRBJ2-1,-,CASSLWATGSYNEQFF,TGCGCCAGCAGCTTGTGGGCCACGGGGTCCTACAATGAGCAGTTCTTC
-,TRBV29-1,14,TRBJ2-1,-,CSVETLGTYNEQFF,TGCAGCGTTGAAACCCTCGGTACCTACAATGAGCAGTTCTTC
-,TRBV7-3,14,TRBJ2-1,-,CASSSTFPYNEQFF,TGTGCCAGCAGCTCCACCTTTCCCTACAATGAGCAGTTCTTC
-,TRBV19,16,TRBJ1-5,TRBD1,CASIRRGGAGNQPQHF,TGTGCCAGTATCAGAAGAGGGGGCGCGGGCAATCAGCCCCAGCATTTT
few,TRBV11-2,15,TRBJ1-1,-,CASSPTGTSDTEAFF,TGTGCCAGCAGCCCAACCGGGACATCGGACACTGAAGCTTTCTTT
many,TRBV5-1,14,TRBJ1-1,TRBD1,CASSFGQGETEAFF,TGCGCCAGCAGCTTCGGACAGGGAGAAACTGAAGCTTTCTTT
-,TRBV2,13,TRBJ2-7,TRBD1,CASKTGAPYEQYF,TGTGCCAGCAAGACAGGGGCCCCCTACGAGCAGTACTTC
-,TRBV6-6,15,TRBJ2-3,TRBD2,CATRQREGLGDTQYF,TGTGCCACCAGACAGCGGGAGGGCCTCGGAGATACGCAGTATTTT
-,TRBV10-2,15,TRBJ2-4,TRBD1,CASSADRGLWDIQYF,TGCGCCAGCAGCGCGGACAGGGGGTTGTGGGACATTCAGTACTTC
-,TRBV18,14,TRBJ2-7,-,CASSTGTGTYEQYF,TGTGCCAGCTCAACCGGGACTGGCACCTACGAGCAGTACTTC
once,TRBV7-9,14,TRBJ2-7,-,CASSFNDKSYEQYF,TGTGCCAGCAGCTTTAATGACAAATCCTACGAGCAGTACTTC
few,TRBV4-2,16,TRBJ2-7,-,CASSQEIADYPYEQYF,TGTGCCAGCAGCCAAGAGATCGCGGACTATCCCTACGAGCAGTACTTC
-,TRBV7-8,12,TRBJ1-5,-,CASSFTGAAQHF,TGTGCCAGCAGCTTTACCGGGGCGGCCCAGCATTTT
-,TRBV10-1,14,TRBJ2-5,TRBD1,CASSESQGAETQYF,TGCGCCAGCAGTGAGTCACAGGGGGCAGAGACCCAGTACTTC